This passage covers 30 T cell receptor beta chains from one sample sequenced in a study of molecular identifiers for immune sequencing clone quantification. TCRdb recomputed calls from the PCR reads with MiXCR, one row per CDR3 protein. The data show about 640,000 distinct CDR3 sequences, about 20% seen once. The sequenced sample consisted of naive CD8+ T cells from blood, with Jurkat cell RNA spiked in. The subset is: FACS-sorted CD8+CD4-CCR7+CD45RA+ naive T cells. The receptors shown here come from a human donor in good health. Some libraries in this study had Jurkat cell RNA spiked in.

This clonotype was seen just once. Being one base from a much bigger clone, this may be a read error. The CDR3 does not end in the conserved phenylalanine or tryptophan, so this is likely a read error. This chain uses TRBV7-9 with TRBJ1-1; no clear D. Germline V gene sequence: CDR1 SEHNR, CDR2 FQNEAQ (reference sequence). The CDR3 extends over 14 amino acids. V was clipped by 5 bases and J by 6 bases, with 16 bases between them. CDR3 in amino acids: CASSHIAPTPEAFL. CDR3 nucleotide sequence: TGTGCCAGCAGCCATATCGCTCCCACGCCTGAAGCTTTCCTT.

The chain couples TRBV5-6 to TRBJ2-7, with D perhaps matching TRBD1 or TRBD2 (5 bases each). Germline V gene data show CDR1 as SGHDT and CDR2 as YYEEEE. The CDR3 is made up of 15 amino acids. V lost 0 bases and J 3 bases, leaving 13 bases between the germline ends. The CDR3 DNA sequence: TGTGCCAGCAGCTTGGGAGGGGTGTTGTACTACGAGCAGTACTTC. Protein product: CASSLGGVLYYEQYF.

The chain joins TRBV7-6 to TRBJ1-1, with a weak D call TRBD1 (6 bases). CDR3 size: 16 residues. V was cut by 2 bases and J by 3 bases, with 16 bases left in between. CDR1 is SGHVS, CDR2 FNYEAQ, per germline. CDR3: CASSLIWGARDTEAFF. The CDR3 nucleotides read TGTGCCAGCAGCTTAATTTGGGGGGCGCGGGACACTGAAGCTTTCTTT. The full variable domain, its missing parts supplied by reference TRBV7-6 and TRBJ1-1, is GAGVSQSPRYKVTKRGQDVALRCDPISGHVSLYWYRQALGQGPEFLTYFNYEAQQDKSGLPNDRFSAERPEGSISTLTIQRTEQRDSAMYRCASSLIWGARDTEAFFGQGTRLTVV.

This clonotype was recorded at least ten times. The CDR3 sequence: CASSDGPTMGDYGYTF. The CDR3 bases are TGTGCCAGCAGTGACGGTCCAACCATGGGAGACTATGGCTACACCTTC. The chain joins TRBV2 to TRBJ1-2; no reliable D call. CDR3 length: 16 residues. Per the germline V gene, CDR1 is SNHLY and CDR2 is FYNNEI. V lost 3 bases and J lost 3, with 17 bases in between.

This clonotype came up many times. The chain has TRBV28 and TRBJ2-5, with no clear D. Trimming shortened V by 5 bases and J by 4 bases, and 8 bases separated the two germline ends. The CDR3 contains 12 residues. Germline-derived CDR1 and CDR2 are MDHEN and SYDVKM. In nucleotides, the CDR3 is TGTGCCAGCAGTCGGACCCTAGAGACCCAGTACTTC. This codes for CASSRTLETQYF.

The table lists this clonotype with a few counts. This sequence joins TRBV6-5 and TRBJ2-7, with TRBD2 matching 9 bases. The CDR3 totals 13 residues. V shed 2 bases, J shed 10 bases, and the junction held 6 bases outside the gene matches. Germline CDR1 reads MNHEY; CDR2 reads SVGAGI. CDR3 nucleotides: TGTGCCAGCAGTTACGGGGCGGGAGGGGAACAGTACTTC. It encodes CASSYGAGGEQYF.

This chain uses TRBV4-3 with TRBJ2-7; D is undetermined. From germline, CDR1 is LGHNA and CDR2 YSLEER. The CDR3 loop spans 12 amino acids. The V and J ends lost 1 base and 6 bases respectively, with 7 bases between them. In nucleotides, the CDR3 is TGCGCCAGCAGCCAAGGTTTTGGCGAGCAGTACTTC. This translates into CASSQGFGEQYF.

The gene calls are TRBV9 and TRBJ2-3; possibly TRBD1 or TRBD2 for D (6 bases each). The CDR3 runs to 17 residues. The germline V gene encodes CDR1 SGDLS and CDR2 YYNGEE. Trimming left V 3 bases short and J 1 base short, with 18 bases between. The CDR3 region is CASSASPGAGRTDTQYF. The CDR3 DNA reads as TGTGCCAGCAGCGCATCTCCGGGGGCGGGTCGCACAGATACGCAGTATTTT. Supplemented by reference TRBV9 and TRBJ2-3, the full variable domain reads DSGVTQTPKHLITATGQRVTLRCSPRSGDLSVYWYQQSLDQGLQFLIQYYNGEERAKGNILERFSAQQFPDLHSELNLSSLELGDSALYFCASSASPGAGRTDTQYFGPGTRLTVL.

This chain joins TRBV5-8 and TRBJ1-1; no clear D gene. V lost 4 bases, J lost 2 bases, and 12 bases lay in between. The CDR3 sequence is 14 residues long. Germline assignment: CDR1 SGHTS and CDR2 YDEGEE. The CDR3 DNA reads TGTGCCAGCAGCCAGAAAGCGGTAAACACTGAAGCTTTCTTT. Translated, it gives CASSQKAVNTEAFF.

About this clonotype itself: A much larger clonotype is one base distant, so this may be a read error. This chain links TRBV27 with TRBJ1-1, with D uncertain. Germline V gene lookup returns CDR1 MNHEY and CDR2 SMNVEV (reference sequence). The CDR3 runs to 14 residues. CDR3 sequence: CASSLTSPLVEVFF. As DNA, the CDR3 is TGTGCCAGCAGTTTAACCTCCCCCCTCGTTGAAGTTTTCTTT.

The chain uses TRBV20-1 and TRBJ1-5; no reliable D call. The germline V gene has CDR1 DFQATT and CDR2 SNEGSKA (reference sequence). V lost 5 bases and J lost 4, with 9 bases in between. This CDR3 is 12 amino acids long. CDR3 nucleotide sequence: TGCAGTGCTTGTACGCCTAATCAGCCCCAGCATTTT. Encoded protein: CSACTPNQPQHF.

J is TRBJ1-5 and V is TRBV6-5; D remains unclear. CDR3 length equals 13 residues. The germline V and J ends were trimmed by 9 bases and 3 bases, with 12 bases remaining between them. Per the germline V gene, CDR1 is MNHEY and CDR2 is SVGAGI. The chain's CDR3 is CASTGGPNQPQHF. The DNA for the CDR3 is TGTGCCAGTACGGGTGGCCCCAATCAGCCCCAGCATTTT.

This clonotype appeared a few times. The chain couples TRBV27 to TRBJ2-3; D is possibly TRBD1 (5 bases). V lost 3 bases and J 4 bases, leaving 8 bases between the germline ends. Per the germline V gene, CDR1 is MNHEY and CDR2 is SMNVEV (reference sequence). The CDR3 extends over 13 amino acids. For the CDR3, the DNA is TGTGCCAGCAGTTTCGCAGGGTCAGATACGCAGTATTTT. This gives the protein CASSFAGSDTQYF.

This rearrangement joins TRBV9 to TRBJ1-2; a possible D gene is TRBD1 (6 bases). The germline V gene encodes CDR1 SGDLS and CDR2 YYNGEE. V was pared by 2 bases and J by 3 bases, with 11 bases between. The CDR3 extends over 14 amino acids. CDR3 bases: TGTGCCAGCAGCGTGGACAGCCCTTACTATGGCTACACCTTC. This translates into CASSVDSPYYGYTF.

This clonotype came up a few times. The chain recombines TRBV9 with TRBJ2-3; 7 bases map to TRBD2. The CDR3 runs 16 residues. Germline V gene data show CDR1 as SGDLS and CDR2 as YYNGEE. The junction had 4 bases not matched to a gene; V was cut back by 0 bases and J by 0 bases. The CDR3 here is CASSVEAGVSTDTQYF. The CDR3 coding sequence is TGTGCCAGCAGCGTAGAGGCGGGAGTTAGCACAGATACGCAGTATTTT.

A word on this clonotype: Here the CDR3 omits its conserved ending phenylalanine or tryptophan, so a read error is the likely source. The chain links TRBV6-5 to TRBJ1-1; D not certain. The CDR3 contains 14 residues. Trimming stripped 0 bases from V and 4 bases from J, with 9 bases between. Germline V gives CDR1 MNHEY, CDR2 SVGAGI. The CDR3 DNA follows: TGTGCCAGCAGTTACTCGGGAGGGTCCACTGAAGCTTTCGTT. The encoded protein is CASSYSGGSTEAFV.

Ten or more counts support this clonotype. V is TRBV27 and J is TRBJ1-5; possible D gene TRBD1, 6 bases. The germline V gene encodes CDR1 MNHEY and CDR2 SMNVEV (reference sequence). The V end was cut by 5 bases, the J end by 7 bases, with 15 bases between. The CDR3 runs 14 residues. The CDR3 here is CASSPTGLGQPQHF. The CDR3 nucleotides read TGTGCCAGCAGTCCGACAGGTCTTGGGCAGCCCCAGCATTTT.

Points on this clonotype: This may be a read error: a much more frequent sequence differs by one nucleotide. The chain links TRBV7-9 to TRBJ2-7; D not certain. Germline CDR1 and CDR2: SEHNR and FQNEAQ (reference sequence). This CDR3 has 16 amino acids. Trimming took 5 bases from V and 0 from J, leaving 17 bases between them. This CDR3 is CASSAETGTSSYEQYF. The CDR3 DNA follows: TGTGCCAGCAGCGCCGAGACTGGCACGAGCTCCTACGAGCAGTACTTC.

This clonotype was observed at least ten times. This chain uses TRBV27 with TRBJ1-4; a possible D gene is TRBD1 (6 bases). From germline, CDR1 is MNHEY and CDR2 SMNVEV (reference sequence). V lost 7 bases, J lost 6 bases, and 12 bases lay in between. This CDR3 spans 13 amino acids. The CDR3: CASKGGLDEKLFF. The CDR3 nucleotides are TGTGCCAGCAAGGGGGGGTTGGATGAAAAACTGTTTTTT.

Notes on this clonotype: The conserved phenylalanine or tryptophan is not found at the CDR3 terminus, so this likely reflects a read error. The chain carries TRBV14 and TRBJ2-3; no reliable D call. V lost 4 bases and J 4 bases, leaving 9 bases between the germline ends. The CDR3 totals 13 residues. CDR1 and CDR2 (germline): SGHDN, FVKESK. The CDR3 DNA is TGTGCCAGCAGCCTGGGGTCTTCAGATACGCAGTATTAT. The encoded protein is CASSLGSSDTQYY.

This clonotype was counted a few times. The gene calls are TRBV6-2 or TRBV6-3 and TRBJ2-7, with D possibly being TRBD1 or TRBD2 (5 bases each). CDR1 and CDR2 (germline): MNHEY, SVGEGT. V was trimmed by 1 base and J by 0 bases, leaving 7 bases between them. This CDR3 has 14 amino acids. CDR3 bases: TGTGCCAGCAGTTACTATGGGGGCTCCTACGAGCAGTACTTC. Protein sequence: CASSYYGGSYEQYF.

The chain couples TRBV23-1 to TRBJ2-7, with 9 nucleotides matching TRBD2. TRBV23-1 is an open reading frame, and its role is uncertain. Trimming cost V 7 bases and J 4 bases; bases outside gene matches: 20. This CDR3 contains 18 residues. The CDR3 sequence is CASKPGQTGGRAIYEQYF. Written as DNA, the CDR3 is TGCGCCAGCAAGCCCGGCCAGACTGGCGGGAGGGCCATTTACGAGCAGTACTTC.

As for this clonotype: This may be a read error, as it is one base from a much larger clone. The chain uses TRBV6-5 and TRBJ2-1, with a weak D call TRBD2 (6 bases). The CDR3 covers 14 residues. CDR1 is MNHEY and CDR2 is SVGAGI in the germline V gene. CDR3 DNA sequence: TGTGCCAACAGTCCGTCTAGCGCTTACAATGAGCAGTTCTTC. This translates into CANSPSSAYNEQFF.

Notes on this clonotype: This could be a read error, since a much larger clone is one nucleotide away. Because the CDR3 is missing its conserved closing phenylalanine or tryptophan, this is likely a read error. V is TRBV5-1 and J is TRBJ2-7; the match to TRBD2 covers 9 bases. Germline loops: CDR1 SGHRS, CDR2 YFSETQ. The CDR3 spans 15 residues. The ends lost 0 bases at V and 5 bases at J; junction bases unmatched: 6. CDR3 loop: CASSLGSSGTHEQYL. CDR3 in DNA: TGCGCCAGCAGCTTGGGGTCTAGCGGGACCCACGAGCAGTACCTC.

This clonotype was counted many times. The chain carries TRBV4-3 and TRBJ1-6; 8 nucleotides align to TRBD1. CDR1 and CDR2 (germline): LGHNA, YSLEER. The length of the CDR3 is 17 residues. Trimming removed 0 bases from V and 10 bases from J; junction bases left unmatched: 11. The CDR3 loop is CASSQDWVQGVGSPLHF. The CDR3 DNA is TGCGCCAGCAGCCAAGATTGGGTACAGGGGGTTGGATCACCCCTCCACTTT.

This clonotype showed up many times. The V call is TRBV6-2 or TRBV6-3, the J call TRBJ2-3; D remains ambiguous. V shed 7 bases and J shed 0 bases, with 14 bases lying between them. The CDR3 sequence is 15 residues long. Germline V CDR1 and CDR2: MNHEY, SVGEGT. The CDR3 loop reads CASIQTQDSTDTQYF. The CDR3 DNA reads as TGTGCCAGCATTCAGACTCAGGATAGCACAGATACGCAGTATTTT.

The chain has TRBV9 and TRBJ2-7; the D is unclear. Deletions cut 0 bases from V and 2 bases from J, with 12 bases between. Germline V gene lookup returns CDR1 SGDLS and CDR2 YYNGEE. This CDR3 comprises 15 residues. The DNA of the CDR3 is TGTGCCAGCAGCGTAGACGCAGCTTTTCCCTACGAGCAGTACTTC. Its protein product is CASSVDAAFPYEQYF.

This clonotype has at least ten counts. The CDR3 loop is CAISESGGYNSPLHF. CDR3 DNA sequence: TGTGCCATCAGTGAATCAGGGGGCTATAATTCACCCCTCCACTTT. The chain carries TRBV10-3 and TRBJ1-6; TRBD1 aligns across 7 bases. Germline lookup yields CDR1 ENHRY and CDR2 SYGVKD. The ends lost 3 bases at V and 3 bases at J; junction bases unmatched: 2. The CDR3 is 15 amino acids.

This clonotype was detected ten times or more. This sequence joins TRBV7-2 and TRBJ2-1; D is ambiguous. The CDR3 is 13 residues long. V lost 5 bases to trimming and J lost 8 bases, with 13 bases between them. Germline CDR1 SGHTA, CDR2 FQGNSA. DNA of the CDR3: TGTGCCAGCAGCGAGAACTTAGTATATGAGCAGTTCTTC. Translation: CASSENLVYEQFF.

Concerning this clonotype: With a much larger clone just one base away, this may be a read error. The chain recombines TRBV3-1 with TRBJ1-2; D remains unclear. CDR3 length: 15 amino acids. V was clipped by 1 base and J by 4 bases, with 13 bases between them. Germline CDR1 LGHDT, CDR2 YNNKEL (reference sequence). The CDR3 here is CASSQGISMSYGYTF. In DNA form, the CDR3 reads TGTGCCAGCAGCCAAGGAATATCCATGAGCTATGGCTACACCTTC.